These 8 T cell receptor beta chains came from one sample sequenced in a study of CD8+ T cells in alopecia areata. The authors extracted RNA and reverse transcribed it into cDNA as the sequencing template. Sequencing used immunoSEQ multiplex PCR; TCRdb keeps in-frame clones, though not all of them. The sample lists under 15,000 clones, roughly 57% occurring once. Samples from alopecia areata patients were lesional scalp punch biopsies and peripheral blood. The specimen sequenced was skin. Every receptor here comes from a human donor with alopecia areata.

The chain employs TRBV5-1 and TRBJ2-2, with D tentatively TRBD2 (6 bases). This CDR3 region has 13 residues. Trimming took 6 bases from V and 8 from J, leaving 14 bases between them. CDR1 and CDR2 (germline): SGHRS, YFSETQ. DNA for the CDR3: TGCGCCAGCACGGGACTGCAAGGGGGGGAGCTGTTTTTT. Its protein product is CASTGLQGGELFF.

The chain combines TRBV20-1 with TRBJ1-1; unclear D gene. V lost 6 bases and J lost 6, with 8 bases in between. CDR1 is DFQATT and CDR2 is SNEGSKA in the germline V gene (reference sequence). The CDR3 has 10 amino acids. In nucleotides, the CDR3 is TGCAGTGCGGAACAATCTGAAGCTTTCTTT. Its translation: CSAEQSEAFF.

The rearrangement uses TRBV12-5 and TRBJ2-2; 12 nucleotides line up with TRBD1. Trimming took 0 bases from V and 0 from J; bases not matched to a gene: 14. The CDR3 sequence is 22 residues long. The germline gives CDR1 LGHNT, CDR2 FRNRAP. The CDR3 bases are TGTGCTAGTGGTTTGGTACCCCTCCTGGGACAGGGGGCCCGAACGAACACCGGGGAGCTGTTTTTT. This encodes CASGLVPLLGQGARTNTGELFF.

This sequence joins TRBV30 and TRBJ2-5; D could derive from TRBD1 or TRBD2 (5 bases each). Germline V gene sequence: CDR1 GTSNPN, CDR2 SVGIG (reference sequence). V gave up 2 bases and J gave up 9 bases, with 16 bases separating them. The CDR3 has 13 residues. CDR3 in DNA: TGTGCCTGGAGTCCGGGGCTCTCGGGGTCCCAGTACTTC. Translation gives CAWSPGLSGSQYF.

J is TRBJ2-5 and V is TRBV28, with unresolved D. Deletions cut 2 bases from V and 0 bases from J, with 4 bases between. This CDR3 contains 13 residues. Germline V gene lookup returns CDR1 MDHEN and CDR2 SYDVKM. CDR3 amino acids: CASSLKYQETQYF. Written as DNA, the CDR3 is TGTGCCAGCAGTTTAAAGTACCAAGAGACCCAGTACTTC.

The chain joins TRBV10-3 to TRBJ1-3; D gene uncertain. In germline, CDR1 is ENHRY, CDR2 SYGVKD. The CDR3 spans 10 residues. Trimming removed 10 bases from V and 4 bases from J, with 5 bases in between. This chain's CDR3 is CATWGNTIYF. In DNA, the CDR3 is TGTGCCACCTGGGGAAACACCATATATTTT.

The chain has TRBV9 and TRBJ1-2; D gene uncertain. This CDR3 has 12 amino acids. In germline, CDR1 is SGDLS, CDR2 YYNGEE. The germline V and J ends were trimmed by 2 bases and 5 bases, with 7 bases remaining between them. CDR3 protein: CASSVHRYGYTF. The CDR3 DNA reads as TGTGCCAGCAGCGTCCACAGATATGGCTACACCTTC.

The chain has TRBV7-2 and TRBJ2-5; the D is unclear. Trimming took off 5 bases at V and 2 bases at J, with 9 bases between the two ends. The CDR3 sequence is 13 residues long. Germline CDR1 is SGHTA and CDR2 is FQGNSA. CDR3 residues: CASSPTAQETQYF. The CDR3 DNA follows: TGTGCCAGCAGCCCGACCGCTCAAGAGACCCAGTACTTC.